Listed here are 14 T cell receptor beta chains from one sample, sequenced in a study of T cell responses to AZD1222 COVID-19 vaccine. Method: immunoSEQ multiplex PCR; TCRdb's copy keeps in-frame clones and lacks some. This repertoire shows 80,000 or so clones, 87% found once; its top ten account for approximately 1.6%. The sequences come from peripheral blood, collected on day 0 of AZD1222 vaccination. These receptors all come from an adult in good health.

This chain joins TRBV19 and TRBJ2-1; 10 nucleotides match TRBD1. J gave up 7 bases and V 7 bases, and 13 bases lay outside the gene matches. The CDR3 is made up of 16 amino acids. The germline gives CDR1 LNHDA, CDR2 SQIVND (reference sequence). CDR3 protein: CASTLMGTGALNEQFF. The CDR3 region has the DNA TGTGCCAGTACCCTAATGGGGACAGGGGCCTTGAATGAGCAGTTCTTC.

This clone appeared a single time. The rearrangement joins TRBV25-1 to TRBJ2-2, with TRBD2 matching 13 bases. Trimming took 3 bases from V and 7 from J; bases not matched to a gene: 8. CDR3 size: 17 residues. Germline loops: CDR1 MGHDK, CDR2 SYGVNS. CDR3 sequence: CASSDQGLAGVVGELFF. In DNA form, the CDR3 reads TGTGCCAGCAGTGATCAAGGACTAGCGGGAGTAGTCGGGGAGCTGTTTTTT.

The chain has TRBV30 and TRBJ1-1; possible D gene TRBD1, 5 bases. With 2 bases removed from V and 3 bases from J, the gap between germline ends came to 13 bases. This CDR3 has 14 residues. CDR1 and CDR2 from the germline V gene are GTSNPN and SVGIG (reference sequence). The CDR3 loop is CAWSPPTGDTEAFF. CDR3 coding DNA: TGTGCCTGGAGTCCGCCTACGGGGGACACTGAAGCTTTCTTT. Combining the CDR3 with reference TRBV30 and TRBJ1-1 gives the whole variable domain SQTIHQWPATLVQPVGSPLSLECTVEGTSNPNLYWYRQAAGRGLQLLFYSVGIGQISSEVPQNLSASRPQDRQFILSSKKLLLSDSGFYLCAWSPPTGDTEAFFGQGTRLTVV.

V and J are TRBV19 and TRBJ1-5, with D perhaps TRBD1 (6 bases). Trimming shortened V by 3 bases and J by 5 bases, and 14 bases separated the two germline ends. Germline V gene sequence: CDR1 LNHDA, CDR2 SQIVND (reference sequence). This CDR3 contains 15 residues. CDR3 DNA sequence: TGTGCCAGTAGTATTGGGAGGGGGTCCCATCAGCCCCAGCATTTT. Its translation is CASSIGRGSHQPQHF. Filled out from reference TRBV19 and TRBJ1-5, the complete variable domain reads DGGITQSPKYLFRKEGQNVTLSCEQNLNHDAMYWYRQDPGQGLRLIYYSQIVNDFQKGDIAEGYSVSREKKESFPLTVTSAQKNPTAFYLCASSIGRGSHQPQHFGDGTRLSIL.

As concerns this clone: This sample includes further DNA sequences coding for the same CDR3. The chain uses TRBV12-3 or TRBV12-4 and TRBJ1-5; D gene ambiguous. The CDR3 sequence is 13 residues long. Trimming pared 3 bases from V and 4 bases from J, leaving 7 bases between. CDR3 sequence (DNA): TGTGCCAGCAGTTTCCGAGAAAATCAGCCCCAGCATTTT. Translation gives CASSFRENQPQHF.

This chain connects TRBV6-5 to TRBJ2-1; possible D gene TRBD1, 6 bases. Germline V gene lookup returns CDR1 MNHEY and CDR2 SVGAGI. V lost 1 base and J 1 base, leaving 8 bases between the germline ends. The CDR3 consists of 15 residues. This CDR3 is CASSYWGQSYNEQFF. DNA of the CDR3: TGTGCCAGCAGTTACTGGGGGCAATCCTACAATGAGCAGTTCTTC.

The chain recombines TRBV6-5 with TRBJ1-5, with TRBD1 as a possible D gene (5 bases). Between the trimmed V and J ends, which lost 2 bases and 4 bases, there was a span of 9 bases. The CDR3 is made up of 14 amino acids. The germline V gene encodes CDR1 MNHEY and CDR2 SVGAGI. This chain's CDR3 is CASSYAGVNQPQHF. Here the CDR3 DNA reads TGTGCCAGCAGTTACGCGGGGGTGAATCAGCCCCAGCATTTT.

This rearrangement joins TRBV5-6 to TRBJ2-1; D is uncertain. The CDR3 runs to 15 residues. V was trimmed by 7 bases and J by 5 bases, leaving 19 bases between them. Germline CDR1 SGHDT, CDR2 YYEEEE. The CDR3 DNA is TGTGCCAGCTCCCGCCGGCTAGGGTCCCACAATGAGCAGTTCTTC. Protein sequence: CASSRRLGSHNEQFF. The full variable domain, rest sourced from reference TRBV5-6 and TRBJ2-1, is DAGVTQSPTHLIKTRGQQVTLRCSPKSGHDTVSWYQQALGQGPQFIFQYYEEEERQRGNFPDRFSGHQFPNYSSELNVNALLLGDSALYLCASSRRLGSHNEQFFGPGTRLTVL.

The gene calls are TRBV7-9 and TRBJ2-3, with TRBD2 matching over 14 bases. The CDR3 spans 17 residues. Germline V lookup: CDR1 SEHNR, CDR2 FQNEAQ (reference sequence). V gave up 0 bases and J gave up 4 bases; unmatched junction bases: 3. CDR3 nucleotide sequence: TGTGCCAGCAGCTTAGCCGGGACTAGCGGGAGCGCAGATACGCAGTATTTT. This sequence encodes CASSLAGTSGSADTQYF.

The rearrangement joins TRBV2 to TRBJ2-2, with 10 nucleotides matching TRBD1. V lost 6 bases to trimming and J lost 6 bases; unmatched junction nucleotides: 7. The CDR3 covers 15 residues. CDR1 and CDR2 from the germline V gene are SNHLY and FYNNEI. DNA of the CDR3: TGTGCCAGCAGCTCCGACAGGGGGCGCGCCGGGGAGCTGTTTTTT. It translates to CASSSDRGRAGELFF.

V gene TRBV12-3 or TRBV12-4 combines with J gene TRBJ1-2, with D uncertain. The CDR3 covers 12 residues. Deletions cut 3 bases from V and 8 bases from J, with 10 bases between. The CDR3 here is CASSLGLGGYTF. CDR3 nucleotide sequence: TGTGCCAGCAGTTTGGGTCTCGGCGGCTACACCTTC.

The chain is built from TRBV18 and TRBJ1-2, with D perhaps matching TRBD1 (6 bases). V was cut by 1 base and J by 3 bases, with 9 bases left in between. This CDR3 has 14 amino acids. The germline V gene has CDR1 KGHSH and CDR2 LQKENI. Here the CDR3 DNA reads TGTGCCAGCTCACCACTAGGGGGGCACTATGGCTACACCTTC. It yields the protein CASSPLGGHYGYTF.

CDR3 sequence (DNA): TGCGCCAGCAGCCAAGATCCCCAGGGACCGAACTATGGCTACACCTTC. Amino acids: CASSQDPQGPNYGYTF. The chain employs TRBV4-1 and TRBJ1-2; D possibly corresponds to TRBD1 (5 bases). Trimming removed 0 bases at V and 2 bases at J, with 13 bases between. Germline V gene data show CDR1 as MGHRA and CDR2 as YSYEKL. The CDR3 contains 16 residues.

The sample holds a few counts of this clone. The genes are TRBV6-5 and TRBJ2-5, with D unclear. Germline CDR1 MNHEY, CDR2 SVGAGI. V was trimmed by 7 bases and J by 4 bases, leaving 10 bases between them. This CDR3 comprises 12 residues. Here the CDR3 DNA reads TGTGCCAGCAATTTCTGGGGAGAGACCCAGTACTTC. Protein: CASNFWGETQYF.